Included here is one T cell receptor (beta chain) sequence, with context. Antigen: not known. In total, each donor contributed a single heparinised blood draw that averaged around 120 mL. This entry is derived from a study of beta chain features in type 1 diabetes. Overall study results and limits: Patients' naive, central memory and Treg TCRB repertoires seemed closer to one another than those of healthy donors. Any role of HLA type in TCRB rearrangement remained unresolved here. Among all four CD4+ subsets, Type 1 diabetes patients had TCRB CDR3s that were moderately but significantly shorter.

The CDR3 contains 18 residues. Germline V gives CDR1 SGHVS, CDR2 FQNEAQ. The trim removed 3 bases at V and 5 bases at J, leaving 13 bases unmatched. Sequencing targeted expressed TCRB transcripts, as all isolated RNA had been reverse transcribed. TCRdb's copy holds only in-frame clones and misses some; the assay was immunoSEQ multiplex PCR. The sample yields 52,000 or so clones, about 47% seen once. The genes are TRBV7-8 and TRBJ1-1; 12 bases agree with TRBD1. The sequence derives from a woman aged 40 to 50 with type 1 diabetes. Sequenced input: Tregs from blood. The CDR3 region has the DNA TGTGCCAGCAGCTTCGGACCGGGACAGGGGGCGGGTTGGACTGAAGCTTTCTTT. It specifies CASSFGPGQGAGWTEAFF.